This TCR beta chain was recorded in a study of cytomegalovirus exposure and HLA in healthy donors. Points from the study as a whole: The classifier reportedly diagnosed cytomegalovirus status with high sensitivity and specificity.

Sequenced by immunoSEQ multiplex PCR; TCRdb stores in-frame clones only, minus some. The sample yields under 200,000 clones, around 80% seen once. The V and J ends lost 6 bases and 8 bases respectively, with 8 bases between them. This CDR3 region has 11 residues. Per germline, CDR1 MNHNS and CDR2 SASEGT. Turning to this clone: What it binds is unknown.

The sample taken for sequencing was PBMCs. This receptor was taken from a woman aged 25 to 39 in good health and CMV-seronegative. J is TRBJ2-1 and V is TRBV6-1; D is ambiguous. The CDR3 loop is CASSAEHEQFF. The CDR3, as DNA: TGTGCCAGCAGCGCGGAGCATGAGCAGTTCTTC.